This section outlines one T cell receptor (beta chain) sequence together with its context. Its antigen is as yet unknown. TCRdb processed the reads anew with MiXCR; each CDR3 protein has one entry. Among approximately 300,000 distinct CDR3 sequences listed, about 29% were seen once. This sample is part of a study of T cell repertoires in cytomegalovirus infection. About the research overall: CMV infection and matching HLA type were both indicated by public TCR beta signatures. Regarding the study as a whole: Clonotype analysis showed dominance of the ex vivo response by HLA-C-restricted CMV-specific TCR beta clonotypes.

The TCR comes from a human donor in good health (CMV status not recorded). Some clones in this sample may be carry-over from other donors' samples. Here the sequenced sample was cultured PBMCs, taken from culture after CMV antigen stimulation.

This chain's CDR3 is CASSSRLGSYNEQFF. The CDR3 DNA is TGTGCCAGCAGCTCACGACTAGGCTCCTACAATGAGCAGTTCTTC. The chain uses TRBV11-1 and TRBJ2-1; maybe TRBD2 (6 bases). This CDR3 is 15 amino acids long. Germline CDR1 SGHAT, CDR2 FQDESV (reference sequence). The ends were cut back, 4 bases at V and 0 bases at J, with 10 bases in the middle.